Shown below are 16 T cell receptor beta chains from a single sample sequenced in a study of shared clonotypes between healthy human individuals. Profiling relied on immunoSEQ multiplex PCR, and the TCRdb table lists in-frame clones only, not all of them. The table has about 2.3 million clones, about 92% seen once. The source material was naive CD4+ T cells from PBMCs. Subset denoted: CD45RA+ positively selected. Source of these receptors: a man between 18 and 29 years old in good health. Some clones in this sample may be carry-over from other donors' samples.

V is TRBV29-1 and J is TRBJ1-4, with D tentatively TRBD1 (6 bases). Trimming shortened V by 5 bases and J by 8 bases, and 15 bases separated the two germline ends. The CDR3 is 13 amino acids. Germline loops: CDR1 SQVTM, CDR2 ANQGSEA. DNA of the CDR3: TGCAGCGTTCCAGGGGCGGTAGGGGAAAAACTGTTTTTT. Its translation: CSVPGAVGEKLFF.

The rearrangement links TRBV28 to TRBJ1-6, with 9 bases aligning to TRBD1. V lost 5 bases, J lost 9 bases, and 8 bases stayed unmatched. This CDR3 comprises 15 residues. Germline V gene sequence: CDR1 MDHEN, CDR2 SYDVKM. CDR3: CASSPRDRDSSPLHF. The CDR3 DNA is TGTGCCAGCAGTCCCCGGGACAGGGACAGTTCACCCCTCCACTTT.

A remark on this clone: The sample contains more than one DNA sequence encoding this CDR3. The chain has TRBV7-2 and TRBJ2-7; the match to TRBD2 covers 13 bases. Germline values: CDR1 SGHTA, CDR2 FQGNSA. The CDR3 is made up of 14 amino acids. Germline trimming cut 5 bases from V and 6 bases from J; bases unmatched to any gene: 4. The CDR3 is CASSLGTSGTEQYF. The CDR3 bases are TGTGCCAGCAGCCTAGGGACTAGCGGGACCGAGCAGTACTTC.

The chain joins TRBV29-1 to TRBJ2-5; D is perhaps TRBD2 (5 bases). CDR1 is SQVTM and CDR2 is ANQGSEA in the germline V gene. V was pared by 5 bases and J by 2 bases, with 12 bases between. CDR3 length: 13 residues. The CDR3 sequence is CSVRYREQETQYF. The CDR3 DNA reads TGCAGCGTTCGCTATAGGGAGCAAGAGACCCAGTACTTC.

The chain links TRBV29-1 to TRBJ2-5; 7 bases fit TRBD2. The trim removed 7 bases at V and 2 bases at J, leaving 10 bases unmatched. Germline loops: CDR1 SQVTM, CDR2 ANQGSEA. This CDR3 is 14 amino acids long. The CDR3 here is CSGLALLLQETQYF. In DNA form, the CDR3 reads TGCAGCGGACTAGCCCTACTACTACAAGAGACCCAGTACTTC.

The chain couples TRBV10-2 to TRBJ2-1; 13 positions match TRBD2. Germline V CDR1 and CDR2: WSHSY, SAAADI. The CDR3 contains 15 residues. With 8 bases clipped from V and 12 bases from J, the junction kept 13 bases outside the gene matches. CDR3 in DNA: TGCGCCAGCCGGGGCCGACTAGCGGGAGGTCTCGGGCAGTTCTTC. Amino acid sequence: CASRGRLAGGLGQFF.

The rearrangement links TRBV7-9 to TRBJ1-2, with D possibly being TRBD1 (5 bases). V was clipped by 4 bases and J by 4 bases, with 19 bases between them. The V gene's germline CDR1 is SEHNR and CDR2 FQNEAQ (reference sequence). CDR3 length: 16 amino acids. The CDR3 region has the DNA TGTGCCAGCAGCTACGGGGGATTCCCTGACAGCTATGGCTACACCTTC. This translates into CASSYGGFPDSYGYTF.

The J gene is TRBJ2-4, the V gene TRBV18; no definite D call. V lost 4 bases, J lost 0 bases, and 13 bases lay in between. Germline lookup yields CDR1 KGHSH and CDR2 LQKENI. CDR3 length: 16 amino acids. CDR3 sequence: CASSLLRLEAKNIQYF. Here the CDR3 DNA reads TGTGCCAGCTCACTGCTGCGGCTTGAAGCCAAAAACATTCAGTACTTC.

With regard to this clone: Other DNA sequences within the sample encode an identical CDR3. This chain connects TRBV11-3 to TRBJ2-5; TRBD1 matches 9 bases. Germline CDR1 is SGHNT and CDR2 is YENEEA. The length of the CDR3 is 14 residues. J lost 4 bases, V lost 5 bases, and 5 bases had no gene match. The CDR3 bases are TGTGCCAGCAGCCCCCGGACAGGGGTAGAGACCCAGTACTTC. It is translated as CASSPRTGVETQYF.

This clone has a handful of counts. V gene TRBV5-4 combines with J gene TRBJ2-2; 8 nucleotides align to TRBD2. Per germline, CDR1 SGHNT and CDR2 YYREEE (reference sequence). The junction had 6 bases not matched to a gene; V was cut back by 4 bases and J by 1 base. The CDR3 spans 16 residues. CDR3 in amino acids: CASSPIAGQNTGELFF. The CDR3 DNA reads TGTGCCAGCAGCCCCATAGCGGGACAGAACACCGGGGAGCTGTTTTTT.

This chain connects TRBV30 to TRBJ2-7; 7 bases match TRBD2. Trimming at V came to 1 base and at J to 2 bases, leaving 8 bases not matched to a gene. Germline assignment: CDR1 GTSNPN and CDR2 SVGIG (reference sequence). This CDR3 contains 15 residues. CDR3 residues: CAWSGWGEGTYEQYF. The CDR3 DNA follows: TGTGCCTGGAGTGGTTGGGGGGAGGGAACCTACGAGCAGTACTTC.

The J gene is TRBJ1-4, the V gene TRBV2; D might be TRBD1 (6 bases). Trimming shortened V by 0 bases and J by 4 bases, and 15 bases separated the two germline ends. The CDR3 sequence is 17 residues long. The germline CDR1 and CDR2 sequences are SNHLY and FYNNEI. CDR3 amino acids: CASSEAPPGRGNEKLFF. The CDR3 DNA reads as TGTGCCAGCAGTGAAGCTCCCCCGGGCAGGGGTAATGAAAAACTGTTTTTT.

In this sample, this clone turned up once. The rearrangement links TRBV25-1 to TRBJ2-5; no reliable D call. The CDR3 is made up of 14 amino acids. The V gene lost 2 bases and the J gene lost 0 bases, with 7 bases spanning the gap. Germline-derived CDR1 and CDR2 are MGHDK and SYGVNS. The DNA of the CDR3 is TGTGCCAGCAGTGAACAGCATTACCAAGAGACCCAGTACTTC. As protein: CASSEQHYQETQYF.

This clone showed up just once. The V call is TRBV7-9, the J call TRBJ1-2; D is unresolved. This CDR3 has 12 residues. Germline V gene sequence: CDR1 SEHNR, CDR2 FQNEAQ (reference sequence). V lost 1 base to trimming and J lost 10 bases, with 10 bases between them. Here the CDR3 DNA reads TGTGCCAGCAGCTTAGTGGGTGAAACCTACACCTTC. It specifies CASSLVGETYTF. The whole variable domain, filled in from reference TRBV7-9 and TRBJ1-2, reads DTGVSQNPRHKITKRGQNVTFRCDPISEHNRLYWYRQTLGQGPEFLTYFQNEAQLEKSRLLSDRFSAERPKGSFSTLEIQRTEQGDSAMYLCASSLVGETYTFGSGTRLTVV.

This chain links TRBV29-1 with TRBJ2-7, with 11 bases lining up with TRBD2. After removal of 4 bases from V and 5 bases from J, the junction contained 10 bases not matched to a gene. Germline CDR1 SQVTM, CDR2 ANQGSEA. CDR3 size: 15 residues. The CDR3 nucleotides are TGCAGCGTTGCGGTAGTGACTAGCGGGACTGACGAGCAGTACTTC. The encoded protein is CSVAVVTSGTDEQYF.

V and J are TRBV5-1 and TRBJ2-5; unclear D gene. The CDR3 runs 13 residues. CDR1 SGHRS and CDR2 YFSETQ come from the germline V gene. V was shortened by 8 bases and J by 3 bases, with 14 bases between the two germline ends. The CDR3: CASRTSSEETQYF. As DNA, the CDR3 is TGCGCCAGTAGGACCTCTTCAGAAGAGACCCAGTACTTC.